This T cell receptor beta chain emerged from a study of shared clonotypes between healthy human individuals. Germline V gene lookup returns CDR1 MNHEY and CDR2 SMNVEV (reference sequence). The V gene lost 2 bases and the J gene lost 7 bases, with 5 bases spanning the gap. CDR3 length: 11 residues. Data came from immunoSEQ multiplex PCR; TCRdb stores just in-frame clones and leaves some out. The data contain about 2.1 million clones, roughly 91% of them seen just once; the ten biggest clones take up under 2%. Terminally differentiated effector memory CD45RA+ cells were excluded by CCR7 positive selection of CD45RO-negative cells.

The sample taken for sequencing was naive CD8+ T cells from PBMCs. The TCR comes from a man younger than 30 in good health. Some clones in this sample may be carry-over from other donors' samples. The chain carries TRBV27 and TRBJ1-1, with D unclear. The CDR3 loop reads CASSLGDEAFF. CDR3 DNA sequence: TGTGCCAGCAGTTTAGGGGATGAAGCTTTCTTT.